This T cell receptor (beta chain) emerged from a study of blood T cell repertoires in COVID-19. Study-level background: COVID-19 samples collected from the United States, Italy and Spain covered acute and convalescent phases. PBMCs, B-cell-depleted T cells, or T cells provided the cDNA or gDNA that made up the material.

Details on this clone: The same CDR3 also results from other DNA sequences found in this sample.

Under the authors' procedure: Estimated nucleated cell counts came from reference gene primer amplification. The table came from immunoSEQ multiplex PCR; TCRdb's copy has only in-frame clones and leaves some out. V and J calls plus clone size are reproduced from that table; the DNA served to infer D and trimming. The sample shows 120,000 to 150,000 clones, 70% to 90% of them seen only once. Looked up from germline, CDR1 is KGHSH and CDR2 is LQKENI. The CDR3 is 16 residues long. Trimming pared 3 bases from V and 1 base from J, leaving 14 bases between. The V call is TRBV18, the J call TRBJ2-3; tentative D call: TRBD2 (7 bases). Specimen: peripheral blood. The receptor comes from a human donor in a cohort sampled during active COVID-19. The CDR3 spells CASSPSGGGGTDTQYF. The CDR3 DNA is TGTGCCAGCTCACCGTCCGGCGGGGGCGGCACAGATACGCAGTATTTT.